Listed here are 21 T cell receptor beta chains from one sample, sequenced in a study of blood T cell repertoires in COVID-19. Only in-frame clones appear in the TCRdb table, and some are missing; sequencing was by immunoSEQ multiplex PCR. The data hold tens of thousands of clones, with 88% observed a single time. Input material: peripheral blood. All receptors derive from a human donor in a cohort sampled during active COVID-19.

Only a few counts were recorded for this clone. CDR3 sequence reads: CASGPGRMNTEAFF. Written as DNA, the CDR3 is TGTGCCAGCGGGCCTGGGAGAATGAACACTGAAGCTTTCTTT. V gene TRBV27 combines with J gene TRBJ1-1; unclear D gene. The germline V gene has CDR1 MNHEY and CDR2 SMNVEV (reference sequence). The CDR3 consists of 14 residues. V was clipped by 8 bases and J by 0 bases, with 13 bases between them.

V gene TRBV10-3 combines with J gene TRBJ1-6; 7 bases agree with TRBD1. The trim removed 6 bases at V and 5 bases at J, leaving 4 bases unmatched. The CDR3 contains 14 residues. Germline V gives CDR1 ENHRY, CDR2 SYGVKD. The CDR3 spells CAISDRVDNSPLHF. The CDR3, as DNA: TGTGCCATCAGCGACAGGGTGGATAATTCACCCCTCCACTTT.

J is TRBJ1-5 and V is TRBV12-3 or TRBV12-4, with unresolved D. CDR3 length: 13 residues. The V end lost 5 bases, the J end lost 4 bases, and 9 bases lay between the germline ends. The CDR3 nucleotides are TGTGCCAGCAGTCAAGTCAGAAATCAGCCCCAGCATTTT. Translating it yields CASSQVRNQPQHF.

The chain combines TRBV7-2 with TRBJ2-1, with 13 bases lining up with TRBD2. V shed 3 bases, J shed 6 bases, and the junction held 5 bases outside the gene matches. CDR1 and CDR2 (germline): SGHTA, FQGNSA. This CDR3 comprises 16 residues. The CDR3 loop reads CASSFSGTSGINEQFF. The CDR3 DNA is TGTGCCAGCAGCTTTTCCGGGACTAGCGGGATCAATGAGCAGTTCTTC.

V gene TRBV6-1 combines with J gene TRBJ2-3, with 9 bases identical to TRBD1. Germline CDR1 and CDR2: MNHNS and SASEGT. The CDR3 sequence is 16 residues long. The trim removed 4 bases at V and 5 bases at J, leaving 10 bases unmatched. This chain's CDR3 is CASSGAAGTGIDTQYF. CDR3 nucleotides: TGTGCCAGCAGTGGCGCCGCCGGGACAGGGATAGATACGCAGTATTTT.

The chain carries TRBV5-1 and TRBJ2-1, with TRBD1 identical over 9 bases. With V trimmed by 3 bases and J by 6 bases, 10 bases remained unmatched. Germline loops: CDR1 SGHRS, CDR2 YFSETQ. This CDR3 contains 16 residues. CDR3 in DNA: TGCGCCAGCAGCTCAGGTCCGGGACAGGGCTTCAATGAGCAGTTCTTC. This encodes CASSSGPGQGFNEQFF.

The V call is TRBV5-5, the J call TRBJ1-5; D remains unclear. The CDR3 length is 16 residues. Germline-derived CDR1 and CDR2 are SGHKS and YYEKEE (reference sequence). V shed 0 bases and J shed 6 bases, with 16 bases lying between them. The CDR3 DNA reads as TGTGCCAGCAGCTTGGGACGGAGGATCGAGAGTCAGCCCCAGCATTTT. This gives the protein CASSLGRRIESQPQHF.

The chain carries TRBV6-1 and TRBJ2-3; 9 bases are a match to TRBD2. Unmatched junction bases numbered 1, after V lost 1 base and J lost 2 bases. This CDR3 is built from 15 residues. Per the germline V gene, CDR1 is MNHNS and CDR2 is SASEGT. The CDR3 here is CASSEGGGATDTQYF. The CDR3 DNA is TGTGCCAGCAGTGAAGGCGGGGGGGCCACAGATACGCAGTATTTT.

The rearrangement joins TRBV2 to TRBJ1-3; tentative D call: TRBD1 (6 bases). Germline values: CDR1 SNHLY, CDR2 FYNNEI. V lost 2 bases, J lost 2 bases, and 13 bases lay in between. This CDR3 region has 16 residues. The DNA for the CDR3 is TGTGCCAGCAGTGAATTGTTGGGGGCCGCTGGAAACACCATATATTTT. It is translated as CASSELLGAAGNTIYF.

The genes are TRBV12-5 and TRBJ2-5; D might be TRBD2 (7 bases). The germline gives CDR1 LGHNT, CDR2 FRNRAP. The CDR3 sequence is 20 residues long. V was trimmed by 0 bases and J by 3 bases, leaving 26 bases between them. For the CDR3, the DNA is TGTGCTAGTGGTTTGGTAATTAGCGGGCGGATCGAAGGGGGGGAAGAGACCCAGTACTTC. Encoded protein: CASGLVISGRIEGGEETQYF.

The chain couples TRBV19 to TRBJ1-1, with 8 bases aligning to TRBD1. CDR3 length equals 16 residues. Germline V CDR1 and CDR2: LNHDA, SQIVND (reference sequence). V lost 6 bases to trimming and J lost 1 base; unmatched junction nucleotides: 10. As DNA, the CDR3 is TGTGCCAGTAGGCCGGGGACAGGTGCGCGGAACACTGAAGCTTTCTTT. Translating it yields CASRPGTGARNTEAFF.

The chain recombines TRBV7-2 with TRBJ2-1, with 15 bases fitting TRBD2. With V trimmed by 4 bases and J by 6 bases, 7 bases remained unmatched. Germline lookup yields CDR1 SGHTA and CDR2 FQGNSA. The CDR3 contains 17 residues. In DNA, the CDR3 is TGTGCCAGCAGCTCTGGACTAGCGGGAGGGCCAGTCAATGAGCAGTTCTTC. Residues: CASSSGLAGGPVNEQFF.

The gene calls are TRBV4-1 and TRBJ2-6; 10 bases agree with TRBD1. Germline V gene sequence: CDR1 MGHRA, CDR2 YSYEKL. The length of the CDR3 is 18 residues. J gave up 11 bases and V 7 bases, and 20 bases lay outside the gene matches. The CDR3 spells CASTRTGGSAPKSDVLTF. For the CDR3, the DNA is TGCGCCAGCACCAGGACAGGGGGGTCTGCCCCAAAGTCGGACGTCCTGACTTTC.

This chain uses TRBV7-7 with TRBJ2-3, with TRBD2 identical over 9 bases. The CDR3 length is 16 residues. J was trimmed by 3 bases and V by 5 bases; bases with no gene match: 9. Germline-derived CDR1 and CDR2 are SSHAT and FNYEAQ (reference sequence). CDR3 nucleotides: TGTGCCAGCAGCCAAGAGCGGGAGGAGGGGACAGATACGCAGTATTTT. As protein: CASSQEREEGTDTQYF.

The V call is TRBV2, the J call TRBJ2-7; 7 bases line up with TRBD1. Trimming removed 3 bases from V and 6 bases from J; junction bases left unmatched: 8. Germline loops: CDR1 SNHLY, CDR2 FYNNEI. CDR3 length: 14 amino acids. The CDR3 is CASSEIQGTFEQYF. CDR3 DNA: TGTGCCAGCAGTGAGATACAGGGGACCTTCGAGCAGTACTTC.

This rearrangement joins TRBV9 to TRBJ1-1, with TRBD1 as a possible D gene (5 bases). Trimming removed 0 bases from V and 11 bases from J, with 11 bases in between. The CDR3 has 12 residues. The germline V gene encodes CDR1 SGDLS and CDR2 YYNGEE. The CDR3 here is CASSVAGGKAFF. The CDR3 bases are TGTGCCAGCAGCGTAGCGGGGGGTAAGGCTTTCTTT.

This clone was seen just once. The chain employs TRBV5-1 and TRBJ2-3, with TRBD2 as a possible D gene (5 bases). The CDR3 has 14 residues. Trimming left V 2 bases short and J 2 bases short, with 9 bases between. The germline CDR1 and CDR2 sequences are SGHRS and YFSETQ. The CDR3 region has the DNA TGCGCCAGCAGCTTACGGGAAGTCACAGATACGCAGTATTTT. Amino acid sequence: CASSLREVTDTQYF.

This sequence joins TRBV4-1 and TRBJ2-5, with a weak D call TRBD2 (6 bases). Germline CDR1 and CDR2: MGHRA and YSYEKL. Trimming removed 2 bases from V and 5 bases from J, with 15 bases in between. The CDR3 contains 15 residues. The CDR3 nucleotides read TGCGCCAGCAGCCAATCGGACTACCTGGCCGAGACCCAGTACTTC. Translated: CASSQSDYLAETQYF.

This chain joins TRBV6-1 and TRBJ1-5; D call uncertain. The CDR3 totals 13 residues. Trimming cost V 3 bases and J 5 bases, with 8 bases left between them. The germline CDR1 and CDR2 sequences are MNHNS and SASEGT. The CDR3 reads CASSDLGDQPQHF. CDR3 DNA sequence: TGTGCCAGCAGTGATCTCGGGGATCAGCCCCAGCATTTT.

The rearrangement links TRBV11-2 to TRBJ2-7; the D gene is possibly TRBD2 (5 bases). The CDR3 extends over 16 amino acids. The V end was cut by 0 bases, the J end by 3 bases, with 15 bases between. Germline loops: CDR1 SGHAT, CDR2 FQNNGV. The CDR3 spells CASSLDLRGFSYEQYF. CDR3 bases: TGTGCCAGCAGCTTAGATTTAAGAGGGTTTAGCTACGAGCAGTACTTC.

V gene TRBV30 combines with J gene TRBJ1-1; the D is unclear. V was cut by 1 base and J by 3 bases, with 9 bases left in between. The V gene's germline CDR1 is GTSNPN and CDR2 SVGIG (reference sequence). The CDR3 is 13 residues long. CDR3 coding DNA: TGTGCCTGGAGTGGGACTGTCGACACTGAAGCTTTCTTT. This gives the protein CAWSGTVDTEAFF. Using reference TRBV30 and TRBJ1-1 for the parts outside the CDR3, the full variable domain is SQTIHQWPATLVQPVGSPLSLECTVEGTSNPNLYWYRQAAGRGLQLLFYSVGIGQISSEVPQNLSASRPQDRQFILSSKKLLLSDSGFYLCAWSGTVDTEAFFGQGTRLTVV.